This paragraph covers one TCR beta chain sequence. Its antigen is unidentified. This sample was included in a study of shared clonotypes between healthy human individuals. Findings and limits, study-wide: It was expected that sequencing depth would affect clonotype sharing among donors. Generation probability values for non-shared clonotypes were lower than those for clonotypes shared by all four donors. Several donors shared about 5% of their naive CD4 clonotypes.

The CDR3 has 12 residues. Germline trimming cut 7 bases from V and 4 bases from J; bases unmatched to any gene: 4. CDR1 and CDR2 from the germline V gene are SQVTM and ANQGSEA. Positively selected for CCR7, the CD45RO-negative cells used as naive CD8 cells excluded terminally differentiated effector memory CD45RA+ cells. Produced via immunoSEQ multiplex PCR; TCRdb's table is partial and in-frame only. Counted here are fewer than 800,000 clones, about 91% occurring once; the ten biggest clones make up 24%. Sequencing used naive CD8+ T cells sorted from blood. V and J are TRBV29-1 and TRBJ2-4, with 7 bases identical to TRBD1. The sequence came from a young man in good health. CDR3 in DNA: TGCAGCGGACGACAGGGTAAAAACATTCAGTACTTC. This sequence encodes CSGRQGKNIQYF.